One sample yielded the 7 T cell receptor beta chains listed below, sequenced in a study of Graves' ophthalmopathy and Graves' hyperthyroidism. TCR beta CDR3 regions were amplified from RNA transcripts. HTBI-primed RT-PCR formed the first round, and a multiplex PCR formed the second. Using its own MiXCR run on the multiplex PCR reads, TCRdb lists one record per CDR3 protein. The table has 600,000 to 700,000 distinct CDR3 sequences, just over 40% seen once. Sequenced material: peripheral blood. The receptors come from an adult man with Graves' ophthalmopathy.

This clonotype was recorded only once. A read error is likely, as this CDR3 ends without the conserved phenylalanine or tryptophan. The chain combines TRBV5-1 with TRBJ1-5; the D is unclear. V shed 7 bases and J shed 4 bases, with 24 bases lying between them. Germline CDR1 and CDR2: SGHRS and YFSETQ. The CDR3 totals 17 residues. The CDR3 here is CASVVVQKNSYNQPQHS. In DNA, the CDR3 is TGCGCCAGCGTAGTGGTCCAGAAAAACAGCTATAATCAGCCCCAGCATTCT.

This clonotype was found many times. The V gene is TRBV6-1, the J gene TRBJ1-2, with 7 bases matching TRBD1. Germline CDR1 reads MNHNS; CDR2 reads SASEGT. The V and J ends lost 6 bases and 4 bases, in that order; junction bases with no gene match: 8. This CDR3 comprises 14 residues. The CDR3 coding sequence is TGTGCCAGCAGCCCAGCGGACAGGTTCTATGGCTACACCTTC. As protein: CASSPADRFYGYTF.

This clonotype was counted a few times. This sequence joins TRBV2 and TRBJ2-7; 10 bases map to TRBD1. Trimming removed 6 bases from V and 2 bases from J; junction bases left unmatched: 4. Germline loops: CDR1 SNHLY, CDR2 FYNNEI. This CDR3 is built from 14 residues. Here the CDR3 reads CASRTGGFPYEQYF. The CDR3 DNA sequence: TGTGCCAGCAGGACAGGGGGCTTCCCCTACGAGCAGTACTTC.

The chain employs TRBV19 and TRBJ2-3; D is possibly TRBD1 or TRBD2 (5 bases each). CDR1 is LNHDA and CDR2 is SQIVND in the germline V gene (reference sequence). Trimming cost V 6 bases and J 2 bases, with 18 bases left between them. The CDR3 is 16 amino acids. CDR3 bases: TGTGCCAGTAGCCTTACCGGTGGGACGAACACAGATACGCAGTATTTT. As protein: CASSLTGGTNTDTQYF.

The chain has TRBV10-3 and TRBJ2-5, with no clear D. Germline CDR1 reads ENHRY; CDR2 reads SYGVKD. Between the trimmed V and J ends, which lost 7 bases and 2 bases, there was a span of 5 bases. This CDR3 comprises 11 residues. CDR3 amino acids: CAIMGQETQYF. The CDR3 DNA is TGTGCCATCATGGGACAAGAGACCCAGTACTTC.

CDR3 bases: TGTGCCAGCAGCGAAGTGCCCTATGGCTACACCTTC. This translates into CASSEVPYGYTF. The chain couples TRBV11-1 to TRBJ1-2; no clear D gene. V lost 5 bases to trimming and J lost 4 bases, with 8 bases between them. This CDR3 comprises 12 residues. Germline V gives CDR1 SGHAT, CDR2 FQDESV (reference sequence).

This clonotype was found many times. The genes are TRBV5-8 and TRBJ1-6; TRBD1 is a possible D gene (6 bases). Germline V CDR1 and CDR2: SGHTS, YDEGEE. Deletions cut 6 bases from V and 0 bases from J, with 10 bases between. This CDR3 is 15 amino acids long. The CDR3 region is CASTLDSSYNSPLHF. The CDR3, as DNA: TGTGCCAGCACCCTGGACAGCTCCTATAATTCACCCCTCCACTTT.